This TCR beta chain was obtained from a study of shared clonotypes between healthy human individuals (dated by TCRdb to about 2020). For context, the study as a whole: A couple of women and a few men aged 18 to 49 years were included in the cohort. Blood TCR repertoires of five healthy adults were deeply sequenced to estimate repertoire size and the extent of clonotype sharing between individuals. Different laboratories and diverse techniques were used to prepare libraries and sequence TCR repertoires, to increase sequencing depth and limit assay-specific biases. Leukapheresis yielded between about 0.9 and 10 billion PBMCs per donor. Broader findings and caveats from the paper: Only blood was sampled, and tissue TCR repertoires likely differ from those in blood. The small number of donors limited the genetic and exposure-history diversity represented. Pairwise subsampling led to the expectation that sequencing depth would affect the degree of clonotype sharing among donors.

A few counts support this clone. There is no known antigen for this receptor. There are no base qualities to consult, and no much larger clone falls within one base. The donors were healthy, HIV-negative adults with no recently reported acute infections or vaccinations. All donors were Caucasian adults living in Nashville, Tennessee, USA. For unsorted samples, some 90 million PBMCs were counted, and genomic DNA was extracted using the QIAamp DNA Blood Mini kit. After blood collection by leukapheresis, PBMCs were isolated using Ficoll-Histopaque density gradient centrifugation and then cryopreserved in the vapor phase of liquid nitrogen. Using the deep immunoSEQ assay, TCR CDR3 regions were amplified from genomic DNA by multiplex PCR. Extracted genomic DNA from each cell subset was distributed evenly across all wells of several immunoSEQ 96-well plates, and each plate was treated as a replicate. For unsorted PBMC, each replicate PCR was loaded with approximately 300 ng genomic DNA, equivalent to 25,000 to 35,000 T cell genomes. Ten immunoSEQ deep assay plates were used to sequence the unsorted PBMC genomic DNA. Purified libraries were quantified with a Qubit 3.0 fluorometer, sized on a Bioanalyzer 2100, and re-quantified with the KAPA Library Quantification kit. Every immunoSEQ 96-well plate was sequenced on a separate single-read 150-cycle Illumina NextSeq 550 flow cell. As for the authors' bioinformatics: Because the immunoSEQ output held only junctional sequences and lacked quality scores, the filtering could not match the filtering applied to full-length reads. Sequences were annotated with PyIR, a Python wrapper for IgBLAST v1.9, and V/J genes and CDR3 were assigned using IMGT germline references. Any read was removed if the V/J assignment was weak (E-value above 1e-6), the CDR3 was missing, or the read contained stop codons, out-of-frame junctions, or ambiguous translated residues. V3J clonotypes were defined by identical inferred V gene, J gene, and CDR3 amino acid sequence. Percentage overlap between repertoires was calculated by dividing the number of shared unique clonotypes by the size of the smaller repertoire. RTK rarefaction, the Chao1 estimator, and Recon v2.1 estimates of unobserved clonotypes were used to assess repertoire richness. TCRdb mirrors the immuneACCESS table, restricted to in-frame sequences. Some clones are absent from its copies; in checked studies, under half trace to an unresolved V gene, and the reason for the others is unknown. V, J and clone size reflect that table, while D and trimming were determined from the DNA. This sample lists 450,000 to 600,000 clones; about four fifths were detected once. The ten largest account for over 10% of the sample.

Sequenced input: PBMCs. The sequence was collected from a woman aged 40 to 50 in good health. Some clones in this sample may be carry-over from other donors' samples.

The DNA sequence is given as TGCAGCGTTGAAGATCCATTAGGCAACAGGCGCGGCACCGGGGAGCTGTTTTTT. This yields the protein CSVEDPLGNRRGTGELFF. This chain joins TRBV29-1 to TRBJ2-2; TRBD1 could be the D gene, as 5 bases match. Counted from cysteine to phenylalanine, this CDR3 has 18 amino acids. Only CDR3 DNA remains: 54 bases, in frame from the first base. The V end loses 0 bases and the J end loses 4 bases, and a stretch of 21 bases separates them. CDR1 SQVTM and CDR2 ANQGSEA were looked up in the germline V gene.